The 31 T cell receptor beta chains below were found in one sample sequenced in a study of CD8+ T cells in alopecia areata. Treatment defined: oral pan-JAK inhibitor, 5-10 mg twice daily. Extraction of RNA preceded its reverse transcription into cDNA, which served as the sequencing template. Measured with immunoSEQ multiplex PCR; TCRdb has only the in-frame clones, and not every one. Among about 180,000 clones listed, 53% were seen once. The sample here was CD8+ T cells sorted from blood, taken at week 24, from a patient treated with tofacitinib. These receptors all come from a human donor with alopecia areata.

This sequence joins TRBV27 and TRBJ2-2, with 8 positions matching TRBD1. The ends lost 5 bases at V and 8 bases at J; junction bases unmatched: 13. The CDR3 has 16 residues. Germline CDR1 reads MNHEY; CDR2 reads SMNVEV (reference sequence). CDR3 in amino acids: CASSPGTGVIGGELFF. CDR3 DNA: TGTGCCAGCAGTCCCGGGACAGGCGTTATAGGGGGGGAGCTGTTTTTT.

The chain carries TRBV7-6 and TRBJ1-1, with 10 bases lining up with TRBD1. The CDR3 is made up of 15 amino acids. Germline values: CDR1 SGHVS, CDR2 FNYEAQ. Unmatched junction bases numbered 6, after V lost 1 base and J lost 7 bases. This CDR3 reads CASSLEGDRGYEAFF. The CDR3 DNA follows: TGTGCCAGCAGCTTAGAGGGGGACAGGGGCTATGAAGCTTTCTTT.

V and J are TRBV19 and TRBJ1-5; perhaps TRBD1 as D (5 bases). Germline V lookup: CDR1 LNHDA, CDR2 SQIVND (reference sequence). The CDR3 is 15 amino acids. V lost 8 bases and J 4 bases, leaving 18 bases between the germline ends. DNA for the CDR3: TGTGCCAGTTCGATCCGGGACCGCTTTAATCAGCCCCAGCATTTT. It specifies CASSIRDRFNQPQHF.

The V and J genes are TRBV30 and TRBJ1-1, with D perhaps matching TRBD1 (5 bases). The germline V gene encodes CDR1 GTSNPN and CDR2 SVGIG (reference sequence). Trimming pared 7 bases from V and 5 bases from J, leaving 23 bases between. There are 15 residues in the CDR3. Here the CDR3 reads CASTPTTALGTEAFF. CDR3 coding DNA: TGTGCCTCTACCCCAACGACAGCCCTTGGGACTGAAGCTTTCTTT.

This sequence joins TRBV13 and TRBJ1-2; D is unresolved. CDR1 and CDR2 from the germline V gene are PRHDT and FYEKMQ (reference sequence). The CDR3 sequence is 11 residues long. Deletions cut 1 base from V and 14 bases from J, with 11 bases between. In nucleotides, the CDR3 is TGTGCCAGCAGCTTAGACGCAGTAGGTACCTTC. Encoded protein: CASSLDAVGTF.

This chain connects TRBV9 to TRBJ2-2; 11 nucleotides line up with TRBD1. CDR3 length equals 15 residues. CDR1 and CDR2 from the germline V gene are SGDLS and YYNGEE. The V gene end was trimmed by 2 bases and the J gene end by 4 bases; junction bases not matched to a gene: 1. The chain's CDR3 is CASSVGTGGTGELFF. The CDR3 DNA follows: TGTGCCAGCAGCGTTGGGACAGGGGGCACCGGGGAGCTGTTTTTT.

This clone occurred a few times. The chain carries TRBV29-1 and TRBJ2-1; D may be TRBD2 (6 bases). The germline V gene encodes CDR1 SQVTM and CDR2 ANQGSEA. This CDR3 is built from 13 residues. V was trimmed by 6 bases and J by 6 bases, leaving 15 bases between them. The CDR3: CSVFRIGGNEQFF. As DNA, the CDR3 is TGCAGCGTGTTCAGAATCGGGGGCAATGAGCAGTTCTTC.

This sequence joins TRBV5-1 and TRBJ2-3; TRBD1 matches at 9 bases. This CDR3 is 16 amino acids long. Germline V gene data show CDR1 as SGHRS and CDR2 as YFSETQ. J lost 0 bases, V lost 6 bases, and 8 bases had no gene match. CDR3: CASNAQGAPSTDTQYF. The CDR3 DNA reads as TGCGCCAGCAACGCACAGGGGGCGCCTAGCACAGATACGCAGTATTTT.

The gene calls are TRBV7-6 and TRBJ1-2; tentative D call: TRBD1 (5 bases). V dropped 8 bases and J dropped 4 bases, with 14 bases sitting between them. Germline lookup yields CDR1 SGHVS and CDR2 FNYEAQ. CDR3 length equals 13 residues. The CDR3 spells CASSPSGGYGYTF. The CDR3 coding sequence is TGTGCCAGCTCCCCCTCGGGGGGCTATGGCTACACCTTC.

This clone is labeled medium-sized. The V and J genes are TRBV2 and TRBJ2-2, with D tentatively TRBD1 (6 bases). The germline CDR1 and CDR2 sequences are SNHLY and FYNNEI. Trimming left V 5 bases short and J 0 bases short, with 13 bases between. This CDR3 region has 16 residues. DNA of the CDR3: TGTGCCAGCAGTCCACAGGGTAACCCGAACACCGGGGAGCTGTTTTTT. It encodes CASSPQGNPNTGELFF.

The V gene is TRBV12-5, the J gene TRBJ2-7; no clear D gene. Per germline, CDR1 LGHNT and CDR2 FRNRAP. The V and J ends lost 6 bases and 4 bases respectively, with 10 bases between them. This CDR3 region has 12 residues. As DNA, the CDR3 is TGTGCTAGTGGCCCCGGCGGATACGAGCAGTACTTC. It is translated as CASGPGGYEQYF.

This clone has just a few counts. The chain uses TRBV29-1 and TRBJ2-7; D is unresolved. This CDR3 comprises 11 residues. The V and J ends lost 3 bases and 5 bases respectively, with 8 bases between them. Germline CDR1 is SQVTM and CDR2 is ANQGSEA. The CDR3 protein is CSVEDRNEQYF. The CDR3 DNA reads TGCAGCGTTGAGGACCGAAACGAGCAGTACTTC.

This clone came up a few times. The chain carries TRBV5-6 and TRBJ2-6, with TRBD1 identical over 7 bases. Germline V gives CDR1 SGHDT, CDR2 YYEEEE. V dropped 0 bases and J dropped 11; count of bases not matched to a gene: 5. CDR3 length equals 14 residues. The CDR3 sequence: CASSLETGWDVLTF. The CDR3 bases are TGTGCCAGCAGCTTGGAGACAGGGTGGGACGTCCTGACTTTC.

The chain recombines TRBV7-2 with TRBJ2-1; tentatively, D is TRBD2 (7 bases). V gave up 5 bases and J gave up 4 bases, with 18 bases separating them. The germline CDR1 and CDR2 sequences are SGHTA and FQGNSA. The CDR3 extends over 16 amino acids. In nucleotides, the CDR3 is TGTGCCAGCAGCCGCCTAGGGGGGGGGCTATACAATGAGCAGTTCTTC. Its protein product is CASSRLGGGLYNEQFF.

The chain recombines TRBV30 with TRBJ2-7; D is possibly TRBD2 (5 bases). V shed 5 bases and J shed 4 bases, with 15 bases lying between them. This CDR3 comprises 13 residues. Germline V gene sequence: CDR1 GTSNPN, CDR2 SVGIG (reference sequence). CDR3 coding DNA: TGTGCCTGGGACGAGGGAACCGGGTACGAGCAGTACTTC. Amino acid sequence: CAWDEGTGYEQYF. The entire variable domain, with the rest obtained from reference TRBV30 and TRBJ2-7, is as follows: SQTIHQWPATLVQPVGSPLSLECTVEGTSNPNLYWYRQAAGRGLQLLFYSVGIGQISSEVPQNLSASRPQDRQFILSSKKLLLSDSGFYLCAWDEGTGYEQYFGPGTRLTVT.

The CDR3 here is CASSLYNNEQFF. The CDR3, as DNA: TGCGCCAGCAGCCTCTACAACAATGAGCAGTTCTTC. The rearrangement uses TRBV5-1 and TRBJ2-1; no definite D call. Germline V gene sequence: CDR1 SGHRS, CDR2 YFSETQ. Deletions cut 4 bases from V and 5 bases from J, with 7 bases between. The CDR3 is 12 amino acids.

This clone showed up just a few times. The chain is built from TRBV9 and TRBJ2-3; D is possibly TRBD2 (6 bases). Trimming removed 3 bases at V and 5 bases at J, with 22 bases between. Germline assignment: CDR1 SGDLS and CDR2 YYNGEE. The CDR3 covers 17 residues. Here the CDR3 reads CASSGSLDGGWGDTQYF. The CDR3 coding sequence is TGTGCCAGCAGCGGAAGCCTTGACGGGGGTTGGGGAGATACGCAGTATTTT.

This clone was observed a handful of times. This chain joins TRBV4-3 and TRBJ1-1, with D hard to call. Trimming cost V 0 bases and J 1 base, with 15 bases left between them. The CDR3 has 17 residues. The germline V gene has CDR1 LGHNA and CDR2 YSLEER. The chain's CDR3 is CASSQDVWAGENTEAFF. Written as DNA, the CDR3 is TGCGCCAGCAGCCAAGATGTTTGGGCAGGCGAGAACACTGAAGCTTTCTTT.

The CDR3 nucleotides are TGCGCCAGCAGCCAAGAAATATTGGGGGCTGGGTACGAGCAGTACTTC. This encodes CASSQEILGAGYEQYF. This chain connects TRBV4-3 to TRBJ2-7, with D possibly being TRBD1 (6 bases). The germline V gene encodes CDR1 LGHNA and CDR2 YSLEER. This CDR3 is 16 amino acids long. With 0 bases removed from V and 4 bases from J, the gap between germline ends came to 16 bases.

This clone showed up just a few times. The chain has TRBV14 and TRBJ2-2; D call uncertain. CDR1 SGHDN and CDR2 FVKESK come from the germline V gene. The CDR3 sequence is 14 residues long. The V and J ends lost 4 bases and 5 bases respectively, with 11 bases between them. CDR3 sequence: CASSPFHGTGELFF. As DNA, the CDR3 is TGTGCCAGCAGCCCCTTTCACGGAACCGGGGAGCTGTTTTTT.

The CDR3: CSGILDGMRGYGYTF. The CDR3 bases are TGCAGCGGAATCTTGGACGGAATGCGAGGCTATGGCTACACCTTC. J is TRBJ1-2 and V is TRBV29-1; D unresolved. Looked up from germline, CDR1 is SQVTM and CDR2 is ANQGSEA. The CDR3 totals 15 residues. V was pared by 7 bases and J by 4 bases, with 22 bases between. The full variable domain, its missing parts supplied by reference TRBV29-1 and TRBJ1-2, is SAVISQKPSRDICQRGTSLTIQCQVDSQVTMMFWYRQQPGQSLTLIATANQGSEATYESGFVIDKFPISRPNLTFSTLTVSNMSPEDSSIYLCSGILDGMRGYGYTFGSGTRLTVV.

In this sample, this clone turned up a few times. The chain carries TRBV2 and TRBJ1-2, with D unclear. Per germline, CDR1 SNHLY and CDR2 FYNNEI. Between the trimmed V and J ends, which lost 8 bases and 4 bases, there was a span of 11 bases. This CDR3 has 12 amino acids. CDR3 in DNA: TGTGCCAGCTGGTCAGCCCTCTATGGCTACACCTTC. Translation: CASWSALYGYTF.

This clone was seen a few times. The V gene is TRBV29-1, the J gene TRBJ2-1; 9 nucleotides match TRBD2. Looked up from germline, CDR1 is SQVTM and CDR2 is ANQGSEA. The ends lost 7 bases at V and 5 bases at J; junction bases unmatched: 9. The CDR3 sequence is 14 residues long. CDR3 sequence reads: CSGTLAGANNEQFF. CDR3 DNA: TGCAGCGGGACATTAGCGGGGGCCAACAATGAGCAGTTCTTC.

The chain couples TRBV7-6 to TRBJ1-1, with D perhaps matching TRBD1 (6 bases). Germline values: CDR1 SGHVS, CDR2 FNYEAQ. There are 13 residues in the CDR3. Trimming removed 1 base from V and 5 bases from J, with 8 bases in between. As DNA, the CDR3 is TGTGCCAGCAGCTTAGGACAGGCGACTGAAGCTTTCTTT. Encoded protein: CASSLGQATEAFF.

V and J are TRBV25-1 and TRBJ1-1; no definite D call. The V end lost 6 bases, the J end lost 5 bases, and 10 bases lay between the germline ends. Germline CDR1 and CDR2: MGHDK and SYGVNS. The CDR3 has 12 residues. The CDR3 is CASSFTATEAFF. In nucleotides, the CDR3 is TGTGCCAGCAGCTTTACAGCTACTGAAGCTTTCTTT.

The rearrangement links TRBV5-6 to TRBJ2-2; 8 bases align to TRBD2. In germline, CDR1 is SGHDT, CDR2 YYEEEE. V trimming: 4 bases; J trimming: 5 bases; junction bases outside the gene matches: 1. The CDR3 contains 13 residues. This chain's CDR3 is CASSSGGTGELFF. As DNA, the CDR3 is TGTGCCAGCAGCAGCGGGGGAACCGGGGAGCTGTTTTTT.

V gene TRBV28 combines with J gene TRBJ1-2, with 10 bases fitting TRBD1. There are 15 residues in the CDR3. Germline lookup yields CDR1 MDHEN and CDR2 SYDVKM. With 6 bases clipped from V and 4 bases from J, the junction kept 8 bases outside the gene matches. The CDR3 nucleotides read TGTGCCAGCAGCTTCCACCGGGACAGGGGCTATGGCTACACCTTC. It translates to CASSFHRDRGYGYTF.

The chain links TRBV7-2 to TRBJ2-1; 7 bases agree with TRBD1. This CDR3 is built from 15 residues. CDR1 SGHTA and CDR2 FQGNSA come from the germline V gene. Germline trimming cut 3 bases from V and 1 base from J; bases unmatched to any gene: 3. As DNA, the CDR3 is TGTGCCAGCAGCTTGCTGACAGGGTCCTACAATGAGCAGTTCTTC. Its translation is CASSLLTGSYNEQFF.

In the case of this clone: The same CDR3 arises from other DNA sequences in this sample as well. The V gene is TRBV9, the J gene TRBJ2-1, with a weak D call TRBD1 (5 bases). The CDR3 has 12 amino acids. Germline V lookup: CDR1 SGDLS, CDR2 YYNGEE. The V and J ends lost 0 bases and 7 bases respectively, with 5 bases between them. This CDR3 reads CASSVGTNEQFF. The CDR3 DNA reads as TGTGCCAGCAGCGTAGGGACAAATGAGCAGTTCTTC. Looking up the rest from reference TRBV9 and TRBJ2-1 gives the full variable domain: DSGVTQTPKHLITATGQRVTLRCSPRSGDLSVYWYQQSLDQGLQFLIQYYNGEERAKGNILERFSAQQFPDLHSELNLSSLELGDSALYFCASSVGTNEQFFGPGTRLTVL.

The sample holds a few counts of this clone. The chain combines TRBV19 with TRBJ1-2; D is unclear. V dropped 1 base and J dropped 6 bases, with 12 bases sitting between them. This CDR3 is built from 14 residues. Per the germline V gene, CDR1 is LNHDA and CDR2 is SQIVND (reference sequence). In DNA, the CDR3 is TGTGCCAGTAGTATAGTCGCGGGATCAGATGGCTACACCTTC. Encoded protein: CASSIVAGSDGYTF.

The V call is TRBV7-9, the J call TRBJ1-2, with D perhaps TRBD1 (5 bases). Germline V CDR1 and CDR2: SEHNR, FQNEAQ (reference sequence). The CDR3 is 14 residues long. Trimming removed 5 bases from V and 4 bases from J, with 14 bases in between. The CDR3 DNA follows: TGTGCCAGCAGCGACGGATGGGGCGTCTATGGCTACACCTTC. Residues: CASSDGWGVYGYTF.